This T cell receptor (beta chain) derives from a study of blood T cell repertoires in COVID-19. Turning to the study itself: The United States, Italy and Spain were the sources of the acute and convalescent COVID-19 samples.

All enrollees were about 18 to 90 years old and from 24 US areas. Authors' processing steps: Amplification of reference gene primers was used by the study to estimate nucleated cell counts. Using immunoSEQ multiplex PCR, the repertoire was profiled, and TCRdb retains in-frame clones only, with some absent. V, J and clone size are those of that table, while D and trimming were read from the DNA. The sample has 300,000 or so clones; about 88% are singletons. In germline, CDR1 is MDHEN, CDR2 SYDVKM. V trimming: 4 bases; J trimming: 4 bases; junction bases outside the gene matches: 6. The CDR3 loop spans 14 amino acids.

The rearrangement joins TRBV28 to TRBJ1-2; 7 nucleotides agree with TRBD1. This TCR was recovered from a man aged 55 to 70 who had recovered from COVID-19. Material: PBMCs or T cells enriched from blood (not recorded which). The CDR3 sequence is CASSSTGQFYGYTF. CDR3 nucleotides: TGTGCCAGCAGTTCTACGGGACAGTTCTATGGCTACACCTTC.